The present entry profiles one T cell receptor (beta chain) with its context. What it binds is not known. V shed 4 bases and J shed 1 base, with 5 bases lying between them. This CDR3 is 13 amino acids long. Germline V gene data show CDR1 as LNHDA and CDR2 as SQIVND (reference sequence). PCR amplification relied on 60 Vbeta primers (plus 13 Jbeta primers). Sequenced by immunoSEQ multiplex PCR; TCRdb stores in-frame clones only, minus some. The top ten hold around 2.3% of the sample, which has over 75,000 clones, roughly 70% seen once. The data stem from a study of cytomegalovirus exposure and HLA in healthy donors. Study-wide points: Rarity characterized most TCR sequences, yet some public TCRs appeared in many donors. According to reports, the classifier identified cytomegalovirus status with high specificity and sensitivity. It was in a later analysis that TCR association rates were seen to vary by HLA locus, highest for DRB1 and lowest for HLA-C.

All the people who gave samples were healthy bone marrow donors. The genes are TRBV19 and TRBJ1-5; D uncertain. This sequence was found in a young man in good health and CMV-seronegative. Sequenced: PBMCs. The CDR3 coding sequence is TGTGCCAGTAGTAGCGTGAGCAATCAGCCCCAGCATTTT. Translation gives CASSSVSNQPQHF.